These 28 T cell receptor beta chains were all obtained from the same sample, sequenced in a study of blood T cell repertoires in COVID-19. TCRdb's copy holds only in-frame clones and misses some; the assay was immunoSEQ multiplex PCR. The repertoire includes about 280,000 clones, around 89% of them detected once, and approximately 1.5% sits in the top ten. Sequencing input: PBMCs or T cells enriched from blood (not recorded which). These receptors originate from a woman between 18 and 29 years old with acute COVID-19.

This chain uses TRBV18 with TRBJ2-2; 10 bases line up with TRBD1. CDR1 is KGHSH, CDR2 LQKENI, per germline. The CDR3 is 16 amino acids. The V gene end was trimmed by 3 bases and the J gene end by 5 bases; junction bases not matched to a gene: 6. This CDR3 is CASSPPGTGETGELFF. Here the CDR3 DNA reads TGTGCCAGCTCACCTCCCGGGACAGGGGAGACCGGGGAGCTGTTTTTT.

The chain combines TRBV11-2 with TRBJ2-4; 9 bases agree with TRBD1. With 3 bases clipped from V and 8 bases from J, the junction kept 5 bases outside the gene matches. The CDR3 sequence is 14 residues long. Per the germline V gene, CDR1 is SGHAT and CDR2 is FQNNGV. Written as DNA, the CDR3 is TGTGCCAGCAGCTTGGGGACAGGGAGGGACATTCAGTACTTC. It translates to CASSLGTGRDIQYF.

This clone was seen only once. This chain uses TRBV6-5 with TRBJ1-1; D unclear. Germline CDR1 and CDR2: MNHEY and SVGAGI. The V gene lost 0 bases and the J gene lost 5 bases, with 13 bases spanning the gap. The length of the CDR3 is 15 residues. In nucleotides, the CDR3 is TGTGCCAGCAGTTACTCGGTCATCGTCGGGACTGAAGCTTTCTTT. Residues: CASSYSVIVGTEAFF.

In this sample, this clone turned up once. The chain recombines TRBV6-5 with TRBJ1-2, with TRBD1 identical over 8 bases. CDR3 size: 15 residues. The V segment lost 0 bases and the J segment 4 bases; nucleotides outside the gene matches: 4. Germline CDR1 MNHEY, CDR2 SVGAGI. CDR3 sequence (DNA): TGTGCCAGCAGTTACTCTCCGCAGGGGGCCTATGGCTACACCTTC. This gives the protein CASSYSPQGAYGYTF.

The chain combines TRBV5-1 with TRBJ1-4; 7 bases are a match to TRBD1. The V gene end was trimmed by 0 bases and the J gene end by 8 bases; junction bases not matched to a gene: 10. This CDR3 region has 16 residues. Germline V gene data show CDR1 as SGHRS and CDR2 as YFSETQ. The CDR3 DNA follows: TGCGCCAGCAGCTTGGGGCTTAGGGGGCAAAGCGAAAAACTGTTTTTT. Protein: CASSLGLRGQSEKLFF.

This chain joins TRBV7-9 and TRBJ2-7; maybe TRBD2 (6 bases). Trimming pared 5 bases from V and 2 bases from J, leaving 19 bases between. CDR3 length: 16 residues. Germline V lookup: CDR1 SEHNR, CDR2 FQNEAQ (reference sequence). The CDR3 region is CASSAPTGEDTYEQYF. The CDR3, as DNA: TGTGCCAGCAGCGCCCCGACGGGGGAGGATACCTACGAGCAGTACTTC.

V usage is TRBV5-4 and J usage is TRBJ2-1, with D possibly matching TRBD1 (6 bases). The CDR3 contains 14 residues. Deletions cut 0 bases from V and 10 bases from J, with 14 bases between. The germline V gene encodes CDR1 SGHNT and CDR2 YYREEE (reference sequence). CDR3 region: CASSLARAGDEQFF. The CDR3, as DNA: TGTGCCAGCAGCTTGGCACGGGCAGGGGACGAGCAGTTCTTC.

A single count supports this clone. This chain joins TRBV5-1 and TRBJ2-5; D possibly corresponds to TRBD1 (6 bases). The CDR3 runs to 13 residues. Trimming left V 3 bases short and J 0 bases short, with 6 bases between. Germline CDR1 reads SGHRS; CDR2 reads YFSETQ. CDR3 DNA sequence: TGCGCCAGCAGCTGGACAGACCAAGAGACCCAGTACTTC. It codes for CASSWTDQETQYF.

This clone has just a few counts. The chain uses TRBV5-1 and TRBJ1-2, with D perhaps TRBD1 (6 bases). V gave up 0 bases and J gave up 3 bases, with 12 bases separating them. CDR1 is SGHRS and CDR2 is YFSETQ in the germline V gene. CDR3 length: 15 amino acids. CDR3 nucleotides: TGCGCCAGCAGCTTGGAGGGGACACAAGACTATGGCTACACCTTC. Translating gives CASSLEGTQDYGYTF.

The chain links TRBV4-1 to TRBJ2-2; 12 bases line up with TRBD2. The V segment lost 0 bases and the J segment 3 bases; nucleotides outside the gene matches: 8. This CDR3 region has 19 residues. In germline, CDR1 is MGHRA, CDR2 YSYEKL. CDR3 loop: CASSQDPTSGRSHTGELFF. DNA of the CDR3: TGCGCCAGCAGCCAAGACCCTACTAGCGGGAGGTCTCACACCGGGGAGCTGTTTTTT.

The V gene is TRBV7-2, the J gene TRBJ1-1, with 11 bases matching TRBD1. CDR3 size: 16 residues. Per germline, CDR1 SGHTA and CDR2 FQGNSA. After removal of 5 bases from V and 5 bases from J, the junction contained 10 bases not matched to a gene. CDR3: CASSLRRTGGGTEAFF. The DNA of the CDR3 is TGTGCCAGCAGCCTCCGACGGACAGGGGGCGGGACTGAAGCTTTCTTT.

The chain combines TRBV6-5 with TRBJ2-3, with D possibly being TRBD2 (6 bases). The CDR3 sequence is 14 residues long. Germline V gene lookup returns CDR1 MNHEY and CDR2 SVGAGI. V dropped 5 bases and J dropped 1 base, with 10 bases sitting between them. Here the CDR3 reads CASSTWGGTDTQYF. The CDR3 nucleotides are TGTGCCAGCAGTACCTGGGGGGGCACAGATACGCAGTATTTT.

The rearrangement links TRBV3-1 (or the pseudogene TRBV3-2) to TRBJ2-1; D remains ambiguous. Looked up from germline, CDR1 is LGHDT and CDR2 is YNNKEL (reference sequence). CDR3 length equals 16 residues. The V end was cut by 1 base, the J end by 9 bases, with 19 bases between. In DNA, the CDR3 is TGTGCCAGCAGCCAAGTTGCGGCGGCCCTACAATCTGAGCAGTTCTTC. Its translation: CASSQVAAALQSEQFF.

The chain has TRBV3-1 (or the pseudogene TRBV3-2) and TRBJ1-2, with 9 bases lining up with TRBD1. The V segment lost 3 bases and the J segment 8 bases; nucleotides outside the gene matches: 4. CDR3 size: 13 residues. The germline V gene encodes CDR1 LGHDT and CDR2 YNNKEL (reference sequence). The CDR3 region is CASSQLQGAGYTF. The CDR3 DNA reads as TGTGCCAGCAGCCAGCTACAGGGGGCGGGCTACACCTTC.

This clone showed up just a few times. The CDR3 reads CASSPNRALAYEQYF. In nucleotides, the CDR3 is TGTGCCAGCAGCCCGAACCGTGCACTAGCGTACGAGCAGTACTTC. The genes are TRBV3-1 (or the pseudogene TRBV3-2) and TRBJ2-7, with 7 bases lining up with TRBD2. V was pared by 4 bases and J by 4 bases, with 10 bases of the junction left unmatched. Germline CDR1 is LGHDT and CDR2 is YNNKEL (reference sequence). This CDR3 region has 15 residues.

The gene calls are TRBV4-1 and TRBJ2-7; a weak D match, TRBD2 (6 bases). Germline V gene data show CDR1 as MGHRA and CDR2 as YSYEKL. The CDR3 loop spans 15 amino acids. V shed 2 bases and J shed 5 bases, with 16 bases lying between them. The CDR3 coding sequence is TGCGCCAGCAGCCAAAGAGGCCTAGCGATAAACGAGCAGTACTTC. It specifies CASSQRGLAINEQYF.

The rearrangement uses TRBV7-2 and TRBJ1-1, with a tentative D call TRBD1 (6 bases). This CDR3 contains 14 residues. The germline CDR1 and CDR2 sequences are SGHTA and FQGNSA. Trimming left V 0 bases short and J 4 bases short, with 9 bases between. The CDR3 DNA sequence: TGTGCCAGCAGCTTAGCGCCAGGGGTCACTGAAGCTTTCTTT. Protein product: CASSLAPGVTEAFF.

CDR3 in DNA: TGTGCCAGCAGTGAAAGTTGGCAGGGAGGCTATGGCTACACCTTC. Translation: CASSESWQGGYGYTF. This sequence joins TRBV6-1 and TRBJ1-2; D might be TRBD1 (5 bases). The V and J ends lost 2 bases and 4 bases respectively, with 14 bases between them. This CDR3 has 15 amino acids. Germline CDR1 and CDR2: MNHNS and SASEGT.

This chain links TRBV7-9 with TRBJ2-5; 9 nucleotides line up with TRBD2. The CDR3 sequence is 15 residues long. The germline gives CDR1 SEHNR, CDR2 FQNEAQ (reference sequence). Trimming removed 3 bases from V and 5 bases from J; junction bases left unmatched: 7. In nucleotides, the CDR3 is TGTGCCAGCAGCTTCGCTGGACTAGCGTATGAGACCCAGTACTTC. This encodes CASSFAGLAYETQYF.

This sequence joins TRBV11-2 and TRBJ2-7; TRBD2 is a possible D gene (6 bases). Trimming removed 3 bases at V and 0 bases at J, with 15 bases between. Looked up from germline, CDR1 is SGHAT and CDR2 is FQNNGV. This CDR3 contains 16 residues. CDR3 in amino acids: CASSFSGESSSYEQYF. In DNA, the CDR3 is TGTGCCAGCAGCTTTAGCGGCGAATCCAGCTCCTACGAGCAGTACTTC.

This chain links TRBV7-2 with TRBJ1-2, with a weak D call TRBD1 (5 bases). From germline, CDR1 is SGHTA and CDR2 FQGNSA. The CDR3 length is 13 residues. Trimming stripped 5 bases from V and 4 bases from J, with 11 bases between. In DNA form, the CDR3 reads TGTGCCAGCAGCCTTGGGGGGTCCTATGGCTACACCTTC. Its protein is CASSLGGSYGYTF.

The rearrangement joins TRBV6-2 or TRBV6-3 to TRBJ2-2; perhaps TRBD1 as D (5 bases). V lost 1 base, J lost 5 bases, and 14 bases lay in between. CDR3 size: 16 residues. Germline CDR1 MNHEY, CDR2 SVGEGT. This chain's CDR3 is CASSYYRFLRTGELFF. CDR3 DNA: TGTGCCAGCAGTTACTACAGGTTCCTGAGGACCGGGGAGCTGTTTTTT.

The chain uses TRBV4-2 and TRBJ1-1; the D is unclear. V shed 0 bases and J shed 1 base, with 9 bases lying between them. Germline V gives CDR1 LGHNA, CDR2 YNFKEQ. The CDR3 extends over 15 amino acids. The CDR3 loop reads CASSQDWSGNTEAFF. The DNA of the CDR3 is TGTGCCAGCAGCCAAGATTGGTCAGGGAACACTGAAGCTTTCTTT.

The chain combines TRBV5-1 with TRBJ2-1, with D possibly TRBD1 on 5 matching bases. V lost 0 bases to trimming and J lost 15 bases, with 16 bases between them. The germline CDR1 and CDR2 sequences are SGHRS and YFSETQ. The CDR3 spans 13 residues. The CDR3 sequence is CASSLVADRNSFF. The CDR3 coding sequence is TGCGCCAGCAGCTTGGTTGCAGACAGAAATTCGTTCTTC.

The chain is built from TRBV7-9 and TRBJ2-3, with TRBD2 as a possible D gene (7 bases). V was cut by 7 bases and J by 4 bases, with 24 bases left in between. Per the germline V gene, CDR1 is SEHNR and CDR2 is FQNEAQ (reference sequence). This CDR3 spans 17 amino acids. The CDR3 protein is CASTNSGGQGIPDTQYF. Written as DNA, the CDR3 is TGTGCCAGCACTAATTCCGGGGGGCAGGGGATCCCAGATACGCAGTATTTT.

The CDR3 is CASTNPGLAGKREWQFF. The CDR3 region has the DNA TGCGCCAGCACCAACCCGGGACTAGCGGGGAAGAGGGAATGGCAGTTCTTC. The rearrangement joins TRBV5-1 to TRBJ2-1, with TRBD2 matching 13 bases. This CDR3 comprises 17 residues. The ends lost 6 bases at V and 12 bases at J; junction bases unmatched: 18. Per the germline V gene, CDR1 is SGHRS and CDR2 is YFSETQ.

The gene calls are TRBV24-1 and TRBJ2-1; 7 bases map to TRBD2. There are 15 residues in the CDR3. Germline V gives CDR1 KGHDR, CDR2 SFDVKD. V lost 0 bases to trimming and J lost 8 bases; unmatched junction nucleotides: 6. The CDR3 loop reads CATSDLFAGEYEQFF. CDR3 nucleotides: TGTGCCACCAGTGATTTGTTTGCGGGAGAATATGAGCAGTTCTTC.

V and J are TRBV5-6 and TRBJ2-7, with D possibly being TRBD2 (5 bases). This CDR3 is 14 amino acids long. The V end lost 3 bases, the J end lost 0 bases, and 10 bases lay between the germline ends. Germline V gene sequence: CDR1 SGHDT, CDR2 YYEEEE. The CDR3 reads CASSSIGSSYEQYF. The CDR3 bases are TGTGCCAGCAGCTCAATAGGGAGCTCCTACGAGCAGTACTTC.